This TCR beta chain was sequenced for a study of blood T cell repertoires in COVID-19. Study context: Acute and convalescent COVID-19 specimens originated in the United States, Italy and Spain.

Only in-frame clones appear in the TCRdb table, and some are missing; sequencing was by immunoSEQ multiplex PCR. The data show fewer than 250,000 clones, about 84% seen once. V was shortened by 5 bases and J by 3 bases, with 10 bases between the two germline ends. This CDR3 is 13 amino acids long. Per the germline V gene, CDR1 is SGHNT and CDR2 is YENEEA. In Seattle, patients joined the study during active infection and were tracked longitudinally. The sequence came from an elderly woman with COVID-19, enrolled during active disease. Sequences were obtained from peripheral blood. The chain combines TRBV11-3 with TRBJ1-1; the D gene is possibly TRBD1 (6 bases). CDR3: CASSLQGDTEAFF. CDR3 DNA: TGTGCCAGCAGCCTACAGGGCGACACTGAAGCTTTCTTT.